These T cell receptor beta chains were read from a single sample in a study of radiotherapy plus CTLA-4 blockade in lung cancer. Sequenced by immunoSEQ multiplex PCR; TCRdb stores in-frame clones only, minus some. The sample lists 35,000 to 45,000 clones; 75% to 80% were seen once. The sample in question was peripheral blood, obtained from a patient treated with radiotherapy plus ipilimumab. Receptor source: a human donor with non-small cell lung cancer whose response to radiotherapy plus ipilimumab could not be evaluated. Both conserved end residues are part of each CDR3. The order of the fields is J gene, clone size, V gene, CDR3 protein. Where a row states a size, it is once, few, many or the class of an expanded clone; other rows omit it.

>TRBJ1-6|-|TRBV25-1
CASSGQGNSPLHF
>TRBJ2-7|once|TRBV29-1
CSALPRDRESHEQYF
>TRBJ2-3|-|TRBV4-2
CASSPLGAGGRDTQYF
>TRBJ2-3|-|TRBV28
CASGDRVTDTQYF
>TRBJ2-5|few|TRBV4-1
CASSRLVGETQYF
>TRBJ2-4|-|TRBV28
CASSFTGQGENIQYF
>TRBJ2-5|-|TRBV12-5
CASGSDGGGETQYF
>TRBJ2-5|-|TRBV7-2
CASSPLQGVETQYF
>TRBJ2-1|-|TRBV7-2
CASSLRGYYNEQFF
>TRBJ2-4|-|TRBV5-1
CASSLGGVGNIQYF
>TRBJ2-5|once|TRBV5-4
CASSATGLGETQYF
>TRBJ2-7|-|TRBV7-2
CASQPHRGVDYEQYF